This is a list of T cell receptor beta chains from one sample in a study of CD8 T cells in Susac syndrome. TCRdb passed the immunoSEQ multiplex PCR reads through MiXCR, listing each CDR3 protein once. In the table there are some 240,000 distinct CDR3 sequences, almost 97% of which are singletons. The sequenced sample consisted of CD4+ T cells from PBMCs. These receptors were taken from a human donor with Susac syndrome. Both conserved end residues are part of each CDR3. Fields, in order: CDR3 protein, J gene, D gene, V gene. A D gene is named only where the DNA matches it firmly.

CDR3: CASSDWSWGTEAFF
J: TRBJ1-1
D: NA
V: TRBV25-1

CDR3: CASSQTIVARSYNEQFF
J: TRBJ2-1
D: NA
V: TRBV4-1

CDR3: CASSVAHGTGDTGELFF
J: TRBJ2-2
D: TRBD1
V: TRBV9

CDR3: CASSYRTETNGYTF
J: TRBJ1-2
D: NA
V: TRBV6-6

CDR3: CATSRRQQSGLAGGGGRDEQYF
J: TRBJ2-7
D: TRBD2
V: TRBV15

CDR3: CASSYSGGAMANVLTF
J: TRBJ2-6
D: TRBD2
V: TRBV6-6

CDR3: CASSLGAAESYEQYF
J: TRBJ2-7
D: NA
V: TRBV7-6

CDR3: CASIRRDRNTDTQYF
J: TRBJ2-3
D: TRBD1
V: TRBV2

CDR3: CASSQILQTNYGYTF
J: TRBJ1-2
D: NA
V: TRBV4-1

CDR3: CSARTAREQYF
J: TRBJ2-7
D: NA
V: TRBV20-1

CDR3: CSARSGTGLSDEQFF
J: TRBJ2-1
D: TRBD1
V: TRBV20-1

CDR3: CASNTGWETQYF
J: TRBJ2-5
D: NA
V: TRBV2

CDR3: CASGPGPVNEQFF
J: TRBJ2-1
D: NA
V: TRBV12-5

CDR3: CASSFGGQAYNEQFF
J: TRBJ2-1
D: NA
V: TRBV12-3/TRBV12-4

CDR3: CASSQGTAGGYTF
J: TRBJ1-2
D: TRBD1
V: TRBV7-9

CDR3: CSAEESGNQPQHF
J: TRBJ1-5
D: NA
V: TRBV20-1

CDR3: CASSLRLAGDREQFF
J: TRBJ2-1
D: TRBD2
V: TRBV5-1

CDR3: CAWSKGLAGELFF
J: TRBJ2-2
D: TRBD2
V: TRBV30

CDR3: CASSVDGQGGFNGYTF
J: TRBJ1-2
D: TRBD1
V: TRBV9

CDR3: CASRPGQGNTEAFF
J: TRBJ1-1
D: TRBD1
V: TRBV19

CDR3: CASSAGQGVSGYTF
J: TRBJ1-2
D: TRBD1
V: TRBV12-3/TRBV12-4

CDR3: CASSLLGNYGYTF
J: TRBJ1-2
D: NA
V: TRBV14

CDR3: CSAGTRGTGELFF
J: TRBJ2-2
D: NA
V: TRBV29-1

CDR3: CASRPSSGANVLTF
J: TRBJ2-6
D: NA
V: TRBV10-2

CDR3: CASSLGHNYGYTF
J: TRBJ1-2
D: NA
V: TRBV11-3

CDR3: CASSSAGVSYEQYF
J: TRBJ2-7
D: TRBD2
V: TRBV12-3/TRBV12-4

CDR3: CSPSSGSQETQYF
J: TRBJ2-5
D: TRBD2
V: TRBV20-1

CDR3: CSAIGTGGSTDTQYF
J: TRBJ2-3
D: TRBD2
V: TRBV20-1

CDR3: CASSLGEYEQYF
J: TRBJ2-7
D: NA
V: TRBV12-3/TRBV12-4

CDR3: CASSEGASGTSKQYF
J: TRBJ2-7
D: TRBD2
V: TRBV19

CDR3: CASSPRTVLGEQFF
J: TRBJ2-1
D: NA
V: TRBV27

CDR3: CASSPSGGENNQPQHF
J: TRBJ1-5
D: TRBD1
V: TRBV18

CDR3: CASSPRQTGGYTF
J: TRBJ1-2
D: NA
V: TRBV14

CDR3: CASSYRLAGPGEQFF
J: TRBJ2-1
D: TRBD2
V: TRBV28

CDR3: CASSHSATDETQYF
J: TRBJ2-5
D: NA
V: TRBV5-4

CDR3: CASRTRRPDQETQYF
J: TRBJ2-5
D: NA
V: TRBV5-1

CDR3: CSAIYTAKETQYF
J: TRBJ2-5
D: NA
V: TRBV20-1

CDR3: CATTYSGTDFYEQYF
J: TRBJ2-7
D: TRBD1
V: TRBV6-5

CDR3: CSVVVRSSYEQYF
J: TRBJ2-7
D: NA
V: TRBV29-1

CDR3: CASSLTDSQDQPQHF
J: TRBJ1-5
D: NA
V: TRBV7-6